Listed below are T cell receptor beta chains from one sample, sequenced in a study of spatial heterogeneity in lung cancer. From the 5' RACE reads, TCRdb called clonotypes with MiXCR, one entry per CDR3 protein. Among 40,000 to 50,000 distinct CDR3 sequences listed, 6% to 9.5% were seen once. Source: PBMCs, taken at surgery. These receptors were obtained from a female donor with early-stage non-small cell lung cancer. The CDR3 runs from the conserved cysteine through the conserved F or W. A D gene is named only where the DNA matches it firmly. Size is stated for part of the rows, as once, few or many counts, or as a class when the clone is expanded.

CATMHFADTKMWDEQFF,TGTGCCACCATGCACTTTGCGGACACCAAAATGTGGGATGAGCAGTTCTTC,TRBJ2-1,.,.,TRBV27
CASSPTTGQGNTEAFF,TGTGCCAGCTCACCAACCACGGGACAGGGAAACACTGAAGCTTTCTTT,TRBJ1-1,many,TRBD1,TRBV18
CSAGTASYEQYF,TGCAGCGCCGGGACTGCCTCCTACGAGCAGTACTTC,TRBJ2-7,few,.,TRBV29-1
CASSPLQVTYEQYF,TGTGCCAGCAGTCCCTTACAGGTAACCTACGAGCAGTACTTC,TRBJ2-7,.,.,TRBV28
CAISEYRGPQDTQYF,TGTGCCATCAGTGAGTACAGGGGCCCACAGGATACGCAGTATTTT,TRBJ2-3,few,TRBD1,TRBV10-3
CASSLNQPQETQYF,TGTGCCAGCAGCTTAAACCAGCCCCAAGAGACCCAGTACTTC,TRBJ2-5,few,.,TRBV11-2
CASSLAGQGSGQYF,TGTGCCAGCAGCTTAGCGGGACAGGGCTCGGGGCAGTATTTT,TRBJ2-3,many,TRBD1,TRBV11-1
CASSVDSGGNQETQYF,TGTGCCAGCAGCGTAGACAGCGGGGGGAACCAAGAGACCCAGTACTTC,TRBJ2-5,many,TRBD2,TRBV9
CSATTSSGTGRYEQYF,TGCAGTGCTACAACTTCGTCCGGGACAGGTCGGTACGAGCAGTACTTC,TRBJ2-7,.,TRBD1,TRBV20-1
CASRARDRGDDEQFF,TGTGCCAGCAGGGCAAGGGACAGGGGAGATGATGAGCAGTTCTTC,TRBJ2-1,.,TRBD1,TRBV2
CASSPSGVSTDTQYF,TGTGCCAGTAGCCCGTCGGGTGTTAGCACAGATACGCAGTATTTT,TRBJ2-3,few,.,TRBV19
CSAGSGAGGSVWQETQYF,TGCAGTGCTGGCTCGGGAGCGGGGGGCTCCGTATGGCAAGAGACCCAGTACTTC,TRBJ2-5,.,TRBD2,TRBV20-1
CASSLLPGQGLNTEAFF,TGTGCCAGCAGCCTTCTCCCGGGACAGGGATTGAACACTGAAGCTTTCTTT,TRBJ1-1,many,TRBD1,TRBV6-5
CASSRTGGASYEQYF,TGTGCCAGCAGTCGCACAGGGGGCGCCTCCTACGAGCAGTACTTC,TRBJ2-7,many,TRBD1,TRBV6-2/TRBV6-3
CASSLATGTGVQDGYTF,TGTGCCAGCAGTTTAGCGACAGGGACAGGGGTCCAGGATGGCTACACCTTC,TRBJ1-2,many,TRBD1,TRBV12-3/TRBV12-4
CSVGLTKETQYF,TGCAGCGTTGGACTTACGAAAGAGACCCAGTACTTC,TRBJ2-5,many,.,TRBV29-1
CASMALPSGGKETQYF,TGTGCCAGCATGGCCCTCCCTAGCGGGGGAAAAGAGACCCAGTACTTC,TRBJ2-5,few,TRBD2,TRBV2
CSVDYENIQYF,TGCAGCGTTGATTACGAAAACATTCAGTACTTC,TRBJ2-4,many,.,TRBV29-1
CASRKTGVSNQPQHF,TGTGCCAGCCGGAAGACAGGGGTGAGCAATCAGCCCCAGCATTTT,TRBJ1-5,.,TRBD1,TRBV6-2/TRBV6-3
CAWSVGLQNQPQHF,TGTGCCTGGAGTGTAGGGCTACAAAATCAGCCCCAGCATTTT,TRBJ1-5,few,.,TRBV30